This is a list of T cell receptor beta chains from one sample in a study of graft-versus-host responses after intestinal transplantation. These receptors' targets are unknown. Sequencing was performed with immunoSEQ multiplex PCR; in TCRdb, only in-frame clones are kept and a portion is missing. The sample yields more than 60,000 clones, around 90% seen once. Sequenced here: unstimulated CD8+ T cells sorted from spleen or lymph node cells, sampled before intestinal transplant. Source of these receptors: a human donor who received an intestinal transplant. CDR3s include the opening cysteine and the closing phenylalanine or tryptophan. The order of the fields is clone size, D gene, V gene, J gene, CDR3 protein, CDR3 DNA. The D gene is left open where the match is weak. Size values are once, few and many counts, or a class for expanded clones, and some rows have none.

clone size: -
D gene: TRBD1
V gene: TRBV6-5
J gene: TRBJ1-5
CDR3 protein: CASSLAGGGNQPQHF
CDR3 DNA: TGTGCCAGCAGTCTGGCAGGGGGTGGCAATCAGCCCCAGCATTTT

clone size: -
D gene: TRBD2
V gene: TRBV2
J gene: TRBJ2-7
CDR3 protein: CASSGTSGGGEQYF
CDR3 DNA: TGTGCCAGCAGCGGGACTAGCGGGGGTGGGGAGCAGTACTTC

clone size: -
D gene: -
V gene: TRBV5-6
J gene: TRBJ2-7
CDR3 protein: CASSFGRYAEQYF
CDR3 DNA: TGTGCCAGCAGCTTCGGCAGGTATGCCGAGCAGTACTTC

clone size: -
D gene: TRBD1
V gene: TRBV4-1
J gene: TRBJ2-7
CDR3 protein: CASSQAGTDYEQYF
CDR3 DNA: TGCGCCAGCAGCCAAGCGGGGACAGACTACGAGCAGTACTTC

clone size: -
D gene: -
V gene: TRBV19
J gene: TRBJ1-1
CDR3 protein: CASRKSRRNTEAFF
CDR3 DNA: TGTGCCAGTAGAAAGAGTCGAAGGAACACTGAAGCTTTCTTT

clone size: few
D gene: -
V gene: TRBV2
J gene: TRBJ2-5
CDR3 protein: CASSDLTDGEETQYF
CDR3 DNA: TGTGCCAGCAGTGATTTGACCGACGGGGAAGAGACCCAGTACTTC

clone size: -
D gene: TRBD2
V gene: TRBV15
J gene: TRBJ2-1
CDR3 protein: CATSSPSSGGNNEQFF
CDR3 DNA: TGTGCCACCAGCAGTCCCTCTAGCGGGGGGAACAATGAGCAGTTCTTC

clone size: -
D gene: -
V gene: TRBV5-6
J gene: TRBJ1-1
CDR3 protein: CASSLRVRDTEAFF
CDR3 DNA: TGTGCCAGCAGCTTAAGGGTCAGGGACACTGAAGCTTTCTTT

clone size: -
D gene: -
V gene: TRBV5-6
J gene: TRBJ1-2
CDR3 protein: CASSSGRASPDGYTF
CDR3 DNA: TGTGCCAGCAGCTCCGGCAGGGCCTCCCCGGATGGCTACACCTTC

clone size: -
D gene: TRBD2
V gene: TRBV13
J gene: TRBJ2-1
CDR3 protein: CASRLRLAGAHGANEQFF
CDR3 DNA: TGTGCCAGCAGACTCAGACTAGCGGGGGCCCATGGCGCCAATGAGCAGTTCTTC

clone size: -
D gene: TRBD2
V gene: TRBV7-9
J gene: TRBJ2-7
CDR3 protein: CASSLVMAGDEQYF
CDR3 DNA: TGTGCCAGCAGCTTAGTTATGGCGGGGGACGAGCAGTACTTC

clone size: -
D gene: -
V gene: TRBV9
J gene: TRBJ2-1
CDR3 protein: CASSVQGISEYNEQFF
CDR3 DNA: TGTGCCAGCAGCGTACAGGGTATTTCGGAGTACAATGAGCAGTTCTTC

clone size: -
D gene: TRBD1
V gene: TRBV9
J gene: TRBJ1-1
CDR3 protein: CASSAETGGNTEAFF
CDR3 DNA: TGTGCCAGCAGCGCAGAGACAGGGGGTAACACTGAAGCTTTCTTT

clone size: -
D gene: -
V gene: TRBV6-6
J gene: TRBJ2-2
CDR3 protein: CASSYSRANTGELFF
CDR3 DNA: TGTGCCAGCAGTTACTCTCGCGCCAACACCGGGGAGCTGTTTTTT

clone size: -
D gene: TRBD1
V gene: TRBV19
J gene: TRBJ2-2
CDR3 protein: CASSIIKGALLLTGELFF
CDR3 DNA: TGTGCCAGTAGTATAATCAAGGGGGCTTTGCTTTTAACCGGGGAGCTGTTTTTT

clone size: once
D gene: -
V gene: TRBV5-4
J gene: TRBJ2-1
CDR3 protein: CASSLGGLNEQFF
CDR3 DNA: TGTGCCAGCAGCTTGGGGGGGCTCAATGAGCAGTTCTTC

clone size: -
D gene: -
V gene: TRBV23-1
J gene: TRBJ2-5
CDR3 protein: CASSHRKDLGETQYF
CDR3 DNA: TGCGCCAGCAGTCATCGTAAGGACTTGGGCGAGACCCAGTACTTC

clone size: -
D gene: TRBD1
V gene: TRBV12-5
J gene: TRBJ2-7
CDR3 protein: CASGPGQGRPYEQYF
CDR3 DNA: TGTGCTAGTGGCCCCGGACAGGGGCGACCCTACGAGCAGTACTTC

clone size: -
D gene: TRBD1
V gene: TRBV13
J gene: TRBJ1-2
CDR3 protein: CASYSQGDGYTF
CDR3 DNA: TGTGCCAGCTATTCTCAGGGGGATGGCTACACCTTC

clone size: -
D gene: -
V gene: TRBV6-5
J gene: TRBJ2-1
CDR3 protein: CASSYPGQPRNEQFF
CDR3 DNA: TGTGCCAGCAGTTACCCGGGACAACCAAGAAATGAGCAGTTCTTC

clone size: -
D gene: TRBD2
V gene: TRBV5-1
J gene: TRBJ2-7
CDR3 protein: CATSLAGDYYEQYF
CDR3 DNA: TGCGCCACCAGTCTAGCGGGGGATTACTACGAGCAGTACTTC

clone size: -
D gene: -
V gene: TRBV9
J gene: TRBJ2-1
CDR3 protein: CASGSGVSYNEQFF
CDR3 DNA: TGTGCCAGCGGGTCGGGGGTCTCCTACAATGAGCAGTTCTTC

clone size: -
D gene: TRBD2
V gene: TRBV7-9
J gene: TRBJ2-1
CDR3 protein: CASSLWAGGQDEQFF
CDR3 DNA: TGTGCCAGCAGCTTATGGGCGGGGGGGCAGGATGAGCAGTTCTTC

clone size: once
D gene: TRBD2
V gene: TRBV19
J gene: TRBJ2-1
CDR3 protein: CASTFQGGTYNEQFF
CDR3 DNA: TGTGCCAGTACTTTCCAGGGAGGGACCTACAATGAGCAGTTCTTC

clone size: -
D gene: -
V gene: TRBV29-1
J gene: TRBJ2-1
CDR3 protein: CSVALTEALSEQFF
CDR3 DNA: TGCAGCGTTGCTCTCACGGAGGCTTTGAGTGAGCAGTTCTTC

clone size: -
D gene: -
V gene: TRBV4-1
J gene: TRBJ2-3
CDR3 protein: CASSSNLRATDTQYF
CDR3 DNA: TGCGCCAGCAGCTCAAACCTCCGAGCGACAGATACGCAGTATTTT